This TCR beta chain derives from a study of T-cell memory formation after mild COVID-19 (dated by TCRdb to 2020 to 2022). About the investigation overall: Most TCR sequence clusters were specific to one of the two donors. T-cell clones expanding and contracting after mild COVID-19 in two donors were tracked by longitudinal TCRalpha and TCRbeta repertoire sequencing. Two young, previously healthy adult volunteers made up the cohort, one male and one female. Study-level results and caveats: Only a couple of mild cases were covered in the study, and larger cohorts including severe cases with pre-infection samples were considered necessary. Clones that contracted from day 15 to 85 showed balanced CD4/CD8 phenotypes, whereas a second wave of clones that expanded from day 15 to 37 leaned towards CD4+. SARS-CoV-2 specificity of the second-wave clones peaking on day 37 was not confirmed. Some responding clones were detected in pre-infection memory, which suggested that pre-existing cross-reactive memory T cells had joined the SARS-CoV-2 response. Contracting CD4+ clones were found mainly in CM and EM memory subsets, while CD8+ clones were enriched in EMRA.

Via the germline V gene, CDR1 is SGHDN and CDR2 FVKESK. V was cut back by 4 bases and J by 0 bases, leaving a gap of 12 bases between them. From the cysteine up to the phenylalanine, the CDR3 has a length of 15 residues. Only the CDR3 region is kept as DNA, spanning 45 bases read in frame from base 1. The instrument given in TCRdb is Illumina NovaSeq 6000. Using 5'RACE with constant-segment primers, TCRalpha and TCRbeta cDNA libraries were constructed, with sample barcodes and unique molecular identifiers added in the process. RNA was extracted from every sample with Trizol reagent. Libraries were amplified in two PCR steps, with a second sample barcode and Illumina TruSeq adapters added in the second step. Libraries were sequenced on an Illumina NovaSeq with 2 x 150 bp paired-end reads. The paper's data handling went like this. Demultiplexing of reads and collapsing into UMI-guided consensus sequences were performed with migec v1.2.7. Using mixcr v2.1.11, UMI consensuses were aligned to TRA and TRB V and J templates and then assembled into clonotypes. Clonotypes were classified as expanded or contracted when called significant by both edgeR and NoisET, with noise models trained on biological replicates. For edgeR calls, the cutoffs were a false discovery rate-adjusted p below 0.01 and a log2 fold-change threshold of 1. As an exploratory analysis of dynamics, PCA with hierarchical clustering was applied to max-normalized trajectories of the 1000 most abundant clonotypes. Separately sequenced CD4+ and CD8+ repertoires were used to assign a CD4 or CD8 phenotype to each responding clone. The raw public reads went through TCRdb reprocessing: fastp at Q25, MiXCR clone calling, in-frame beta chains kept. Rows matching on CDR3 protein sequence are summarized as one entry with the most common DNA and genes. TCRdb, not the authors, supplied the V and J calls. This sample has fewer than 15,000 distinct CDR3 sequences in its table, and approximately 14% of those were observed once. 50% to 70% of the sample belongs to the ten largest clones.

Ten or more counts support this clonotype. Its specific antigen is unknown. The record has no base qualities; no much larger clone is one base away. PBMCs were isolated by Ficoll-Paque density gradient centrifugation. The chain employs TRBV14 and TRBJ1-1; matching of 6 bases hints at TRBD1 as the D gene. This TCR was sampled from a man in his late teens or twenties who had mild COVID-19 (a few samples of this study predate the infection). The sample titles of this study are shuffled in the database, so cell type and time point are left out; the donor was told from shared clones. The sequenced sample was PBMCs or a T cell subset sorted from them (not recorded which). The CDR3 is CASSRPGGLNTEAFF. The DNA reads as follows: TGTGCCAGCAGCCGACCGGGGGGGCTGAACACTGAAGCTTTCTTT.